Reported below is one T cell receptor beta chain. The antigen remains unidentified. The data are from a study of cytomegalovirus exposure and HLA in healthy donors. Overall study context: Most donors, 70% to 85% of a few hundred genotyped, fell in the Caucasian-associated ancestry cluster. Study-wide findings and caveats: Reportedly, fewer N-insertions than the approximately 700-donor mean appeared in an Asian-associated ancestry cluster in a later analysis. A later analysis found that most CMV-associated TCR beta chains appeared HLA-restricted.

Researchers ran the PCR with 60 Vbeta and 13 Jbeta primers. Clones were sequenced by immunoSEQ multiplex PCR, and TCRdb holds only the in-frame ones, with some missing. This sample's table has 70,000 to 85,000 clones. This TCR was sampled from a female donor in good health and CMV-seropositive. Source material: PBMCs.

CDR3 amino acids: CASSLGTGSDAFF. The CDR3 DNA reads as TGTGCCAGCAGTTTGGGGACAGGGTCAGATGCTTTCTTT. The chain is built from TRBV28 and TRBJ1-1, with 9 bases aligning to TRBD1. Germline CDR1 and CDR2: MDHEN and SYDVKM. The V and J ends lost 3 bases and 11 bases, in that order; junction bases with no gene match: 7. The CDR3 spans 13 residues. Full variable domain (remainder filled in from reference TRBV28 and TRBJ1-1): DVKVTQSSRYLVKRTGEKVFLECVQDMDHENMFWYRQDPGLGLRLIYFSYDVKMKEKGDIPEGYSVSREKKERFSLILESASTNQTSMYLCASSLGTGSDAFFGQGTRLTVV.